These 8 T cell receptor beta chains were all obtained from the same sample, sequenced in a study of T cell responses to AZD1222 COVID-19 vaccine. Clones were read by immunoSEQ multiplex PCR, and TCRdb kept only the in-frame ones, dropping some. The data hold over 110,000 clones, with around 94% observed a single time. The input for sequencing was peripheral blood, taken 28 days after the second AZD1222 dose. These receptors originate from an adult who received the AZD1222 COVID-19 vaccine.

The chain is built from TRBV29-1 and TRBJ1-1; D gene uncertain. Trimming stripped 4 bases from V and 6 bases from J, with 6 bases between. Germline values: CDR1 SQVTM, CDR2 ANQGSEA. CDR3 size: 10 residues. The CDR3 region is CSVGGSEAFF. The CDR3, as DNA: TGCAGCGTTGGAGGGTCTGAAGCTTTCTTT. Based on the CDR3 plus reference TRBV29-1 and TRBJ1-1, the full variable domain is SAVISQKPSRDICQRGTSLTIQCQVDSQVTMMFWYRQQPGQSLTLIATANQGSEATYESGFVIDKFPISRPNLTFSTLTVSNMSPEDSSIYLCSVGGSEAFFGQGTRLTVV.

The chain joins TRBV19 to TRBJ1-5; 10 positions agree with TRBD1. The germline CDR1 and CDR2 sequences are LNHDA and SQIVND (reference sequence). The CDR3 contains 15 residues. J gave up 6 bases and V 3 bases, and 5 bases lay outside the gene matches. In DNA, the CDR3 is TGTGCCAGTAGTATTGTGACAGGGGGCTTTCAGCCCCAGCATTTT. It is translated as CASSIVTGGFQPQHF. The variable domain in full, with the rest retrieved from reference TRBV19 and TRBJ1-5, is DGGITQSPKYLFRKEGQNVTLSCEQNLNHDAMYWYRQDPGQGLRLIYYSQIVNDFQKGDIAEGYSVSREKKESFPLTVTSAQKNPTAFYLCASSIVTGGFQPQHFGDGTRLSIL.

The chain recombines TRBV6-1 with TRBJ1-1, with D unclear. Germline CDR1 MNHNS, CDR2 SASEGT. The CDR3 is 14 amino acids. Trimming took 2 bases from V and 7 from J, leaving 14 bases between them. The CDR3 reads CASSERKMRVEAFF. CDR3 DNA: TGTGCCAGCAGTGAAAGAAAGATGCGCGTTGAAGCTTTCTTT.

The chain combines TRBV28 with TRBJ1-1; D gene ambiguous. This CDR3 spans 14 amino acids. Germline V CDR1 and CDR2: MDHEN, SYDVKM. V lost 3 bases and J 1 base, leaving 9 bases between the germline ends. The CDR3 here is CASSFTGRNTEAFF. The CDR3 DNA is TGTGCCAGCAGTTTTACTGGCAGGAACACTGAAGCTTTCTTT.

The rearrangement uses TRBV5-1 and TRBJ1-4; D is possibly TRBD1 (6 bases). The CDR3 totals 14 residues. Trimming cost V 4 bases and J 8 bases, with 15 bases left between them. CDR1 is SGHRS and CDR2 is YFSETQ in the germline V gene. Here the CDR3 DNA reads TGCGCCAGCAGCCTAGGGGGGACGACCGAAAAACTGTTTTTT. Its translation is CASSLGGTTEKLFF.

The genes are TRBV7-9 and TRBJ2-3; 10 bases align to TRBD2. This CDR3 comprises 15 residues. The junction had 2 bases not matched to a gene; V was cut back by 5 bases and J by 0 bases. CDR1 and CDR2 (germline): SEHNR, FQNEAQ (reference sequence). CDR3 in DNA: TGTGCCAGCAGCCCTAGCGGGAGTAGCACAGATACGCAGTATTTT. Translated, it gives CASSPSGSSTDTQYF.

This clone appeared a single time. The CDR3 bases are TGTGCCAGCAGCCGAGGGAGCCCCGGGGAGCTGTTTTTT. This translates into CASSRGSPGELFF. The V call is TRBV6-5, the J call TRBJ2-2, with D maybe TRBD2 (5 bases). This CDR3 contains 13 residues. The V gene lost 6 bases and the J gene lost 6 bases, with 11 bases spanning the gap. Germline V CDR1 and CDR2: MNHEY, SVGAGI.

V usage is TRBV12-3 or TRBV12-4 and J usage is TRBJ1-1; TRBD1 agrees at 7 bases. This CDR3 comprises 13 residues. J gave up 7 bases and V 5 bases, and 7 bases lay outside the gene matches. The CDR3 region has the DNA TGTGCCAGCAGTGGACAGGTGAGGGGTGAAGCTTTCTTT. Protein: CASSGQVRGEAFF.